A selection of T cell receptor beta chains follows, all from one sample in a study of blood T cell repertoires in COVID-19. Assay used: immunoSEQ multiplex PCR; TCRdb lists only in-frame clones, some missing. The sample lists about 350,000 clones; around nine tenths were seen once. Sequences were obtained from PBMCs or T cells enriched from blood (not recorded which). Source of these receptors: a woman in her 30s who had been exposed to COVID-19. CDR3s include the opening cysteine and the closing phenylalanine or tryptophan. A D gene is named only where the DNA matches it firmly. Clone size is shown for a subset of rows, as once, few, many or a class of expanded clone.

CSALRTGGEAFF TGCAGCGCCCTTCGGACTGGGGGGGAAGCTTTCTTT - TRBJ1-1 - TRBV29-1
CASSLQVETEAFF TGCGCCAGCAGCCTGCAGGTAGAGACTGAAGCTTTCTTT - TRBJ1-1 - TRBV5-1
CASSPDRGGNQPQHF TGTGCCAGCTCACCCGACAGGGGAGGCAATCAGCCCCAGCATTTT - TRBJ1-5 TRBD1 TRBV18
CASSDGQGPGYTF TGTGCCAGCAGTGACGGACAGGGGCCTGGCTACACCTTC - TRBJ1-2 TRBD1 TRBV28
CASSPTGGYGYTF TGTGCCAGCAGTCCGACAGGGGGCTATGGCTACACCTTC - TRBJ1-2 TRBD1 TRBV12-3/TRBV12-4
CASSGGLLSSYNSPLHF TGTGCCAGCAGCGGGGGTCTTCTGAGCTCCTATAATTCACCCCTCCACTTT - TRBJ1-6 - TRBV28
CASSMGEAVYEQYF TGTGCCAGTAGTATGGGGGAGGCGGTCTACGAGCAGTACTTC - TRBJ2-7 - TRBV19
CAIGTSGVSYEQYF TGTGCCATAGGGACTAGCGGGGTCTCCTACGAGCAGTACTTC - TRBJ2-7 TRBD2 TRBV10-3
CASSVPEGTDYGYTF TGCGCCAGCAGTGTACCGGAGGGGACAGACTATGGCTACACCTTC - TRBJ1-2 TRBD1 TRBV10-1
CASRKDRPVSYEQYF TGTGCCAGCAGAAAGGACAGGCCCGTTTCCTACGAGCAGTACTTC - TRBJ2-7 TRBD1 TRBV7-8
CASSRDREHQAQHF TGTGCCAGCTCACGGGACAGGGAACATCAAGCCCAGCATTTT - TRBJ1-5 TRBD1 TRBV18
CASSLIANTGELFF TGCGCCAGCAGCCTGATAGCGAACACCGGGGAGCTGTTTTTT - TRBJ2-2 - TRBV5-1
CAWSADQGGLYGQPQHF TGTGCCTGGAGTGCCGACCAGGGTGGTCTGTATGGTCAGCCCCAGCATTTT - TRBJ1-5 - TRBV30
CASSPGWDINEKLFF TGTGCCAGCAGTCCGGGGTGGGACATTAATGAAAAACTGTTTTTT few TRBJ1-4 - TRBV6-5
CATSEGTGLDQPQHF TGTGCCACCAGCGAAGGGACAGGATTGGATCAGCCCCAGCATTTT - TRBJ1-5 TRBD1 TRBV15
CASSFGLAGGEQYF TGCGCCAGCAGTTTCGGACTAGCGGGAGGAGAGCAGTACTTC - TRBJ2-7 TRBD2 TRBV10-2
CASRQPGQNYGYTF TGTGCCAGCAGGCAACCGGGACAGAACTATGGCTACACCTTC - TRBJ1-2 TRBD1 TRBV28
CATLMASGRRERNNEQFF TGTGCCACCCTGATGGCTAGCGGGCGACGAGAGAGAAACAATGAGCAGTTCTTC - TRBJ2-1 TRBD2 TRBV7-9
CSAGWEMQYF TGCAGTGCCGGGTGGGAGATGCAGTACTTC - TRBJ2-7 - TRBV20-1
CASSVGPRRADGNTIYF TGTGCCAGCAGCGTAGGGCCCCGGAGGGCAGATGGAAACACCATATATTTT - TRBJ1-3 - TRBV9
CASSSREVPYEQYF TGTGCCAGTAGTTCGCGGGAGGTTCCATACGAGCAGTACTTC once TRBJ2-7 TRBD2 TRBV19
CASSFLPGFGVNEQFF TGTGCCAGCAGCTTTCTACCGGGCTTCGGGGTTAATGAGCAGTTCTTC - TRBJ2-1 - TRBV11-2
CSAKPLYEQYF TGCAGTGCAAAGCCACTCTACGAGCAGTACTTC once TRBJ2-7 - TRBV20-1
CAWSAIQETQYF TGTGCCTGGAGTGCCATCCAAGAGACCCAGTACTTC - TRBJ2-5 - TRBV30
CASSPPSGYNSPLHF TGTGCCAGCTCACCCCCGTCAGGCTATAATTCACCCCTCCACTTT - TRBJ1-6 - TRBV18
CASSITPTGTGNTIYF TGTGCCAGCAGTATTACCCCGACAGGGACTGGAAACACCATATATTTT - TRBJ1-3 TRBD1 TRBV27
CASSSTGPRAGGAGELFF TGTGCCAGCAGCTCCACGGGCCCCCGAGCGGGGGGGGCGGGGGAGCTGTTTTTT few TRBJ2-2 TRBD2 TRBV7-3
CASSEASNQPQHF TGTGCCAGCTCAGAGGCCAGCAATCAGCCCCAGCATTTT - TRBJ1-5 - TRBV18
CASSRGLAGGNEQFF TGTGCCAGCAGCCGGGGACTAGCGGGGGGCAATGAGCAGTTCTTC - TRBJ2-1 TRBD2 TRBV3-1/TRBV3-2
CASTLTTITDTQYF TGTGCCAGCACCCTTACCACAATCACAGATACGCAGTATTTT - TRBJ2-3 - TRBV14
CAWSVGGGARNYGYTF TGTGCCTGGAGTGTAGGAGGGGGCGCGAGAAACTATGGCTACACCTTC - TRBJ1-2 TRBD1 TRBV30
CASTAHRGPGNTIYF TGTGCCAGCACCGCCCACAGGGGGCCCGGAAACACCATATATTTT few TRBJ1-3 TRBD1 TRBV28
CASSPLGPSNQPQHF TGTGCCAGCAGCCCCCTGGGGCCGAGCAATCAGCCCCAGCATTTT - TRBJ1-5 - TRBV21-1
CASSGLGRVEAFF TGCGCCAGCAGTGGATTAGGGAGAGTCGAAGCTTTCTTT - TRBJ1-1 - TRBV10-1
CASGTSGTNTGELFF TGTGCCAGCGGGACTAGCGGGACAAACACCGGGGAGCTGTTTTTT - TRBJ2-2 TRBD2 TRBV6-5
CASSLFRERQPQHF TGTGCCAGCAGTTTGTTCAGGGAACGGCAGCCCCAGCATTTT - TRBJ1-5 - TRBV28
CASSLRSGRNNEQFF TGTGCCAGCAGTTTAAGGAGCGGACGGAACAATGAGCAGTTCTTC - TRBJ2-1 - TRBV27
CASRSRGNTEAFF TGTGCCAGTAGAAGTCGAGGGAACACTGAAGCTTTCTTT - TRBJ1-1 - TRBV19
CASSRTGGFSSGANVLTF TGCGCCAGCAGCCGGACAGGGGGTTTCAGCTCTGGGGCCAACGTCCTGACTTTC once TRBJ2-6 TRBD1 TRBV5-1
CASSFSGGHEKLFF TGTGCCAGCAGCTTTTCAGGGGGCCATGAAAAACTGTTTTTT - TRBJ1-4 TRBD1 TRBV7-6
CASRKAGLLDEKLFF TGTGCCAGCAGGAAAGCAGGGTTGTTGGATGAAAAACTGTTTTTT once TRBJ1-4 - TRBV27
CASSLGQTYEQYF TGTGCCAGCAGTTTGGGGCAGACCTACGAGCAGTACTTC few TRBJ2-7 - TRBV28
CASSLSGGMVSNQPQHF TGTGCCAGCAGTTTATCAGGGGGAATGGTTAGCAATCAGCCCCAGCATTTT few TRBJ1-5 - TRBV27
CSVEISLTSGYGYTF TGCAGCGTTGAGATCTCGTTGACTAGCGGCTATGGCTACACCTTC few TRBJ1-2 - TRBV29-1
CTSSQETPTSGRNRYEQYF TGCACCAGCAGCCAAGAGACCCCGACTAGCGGGAGGAATCGCTACGAGCAGTACTTC - TRBJ2-7 - TRBV1
CASNPPPRDRVARQYF TGTGCCAGTAACCCCCCGCCCCGGGACAGGGTCGCGCGGCAGTACTTC once TRBJ2-7 TRBD1 TRBV27
CASRKGTGFNSPLHF TGTGCCAGCAGGAAGGGGACAGGCTTTAATTCACCCCTCCACTTT - TRBJ1-6 TRBD1 TRBV27